Listed below are T cell receptor beta chains from one sample, sequenced in a study of T cell changes during pregnancy in multiple sclerosis. TCRdb's copy holds only in-frame clones and misses some; the assay was immunoSEQ multiplex PCR. The sample includes 70,000 to 80,000 clones, over 80% of them seen just once. The material sequenced was peripheral blood, taken in the first trimester of pregnancy. These receptors were collected from a female donor with multiple sclerosis, enrolled in a pregnancy study. Each CDR3 is given with its conserved first and last residue. Fields, in order: V gene, J gene, D gene, clone size, CDR3 protein, CDR3 DNA. A D gene is named only where the DNA matches it firmly. The size of a clone is reported for some rows only, either as once, few or many, or as a class for expanded clones.

V gene: TRBV6-5; J gene: TRBJ1-2; D gene: NA; clone size: few; CDR3 protein: CASSSSSGYTF; CDR3 DNA: TGTGCCAGCAGCTCCTCCTCTGGCTACACCTTC
V gene: TRBV27; J gene: TRBJ1-2; D gene: TRBD1; clone size: NA; CDR3 protein: CASSITSTGGPYGYTF; CDR3 DNA: TGTGCCAGCAGTATAACCTCGACAGGGGGCCCCTATGGCTACACCTTC
V gene: TRBV27; J gene: TRBJ2-2; D gene: NA; clone size: once; CDR3 protein: CASSLQGTGELFF; CDR3 DNA: TGTGCCAGCAGTTTACAGGGGACCGGGGAGCTGTTTTTT
V gene: TRBV5-1; J gene: TRBJ1-3; D gene: NA; clone size: NA; CDR3 protein: CASGLTASSGNTIYF; CDR3 DNA: TGCGCCAGCGGATTGACAGCGAGCTCTGGAAACACCATATATTTT
V gene: TRBV28; J gene: TRBJ2-7; D gene: TRBD2; clone size: NA; CDR3 protein: CASNGGLAGPSYEQYF; CDR3 DNA: TGTGCCAGCAACGGAGGACTAGCGGGACCTTCCTACGAGCAGTACTTC
V gene: TRBV6-4; J gene: TRBJ2-1; D gene: TRBD1; clone size: NA; CDR3 protein: CASSEGGQGFRNEQFF; CDR3 DNA: TGTGCCAGCAGTGAAGGGGGACAGGGTTTTCGCAATGAGCAGTTCTTC
V gene: TRBV9; J gene: TRBJ2-1; D gene: NA; clone size: NA; CDR3 protein: CASSARGNEQFF; CDR3 DNA: TGTGCCAGCAGCGCCAGAGGGAATGAGCAGTTCTTC
V gene: TRBV7-9; J gene: TRBJ2-7; D gene: NA; clone size: NA; CDR3 protein: CASSSLQGGGAPSYEQYF; CDR3 DNA: TGTGCCAGCAGCTCCCTGCAGGGCGGGGGCGCACCTTCCTACGAGCAGTACTTC
V gene: TRBV2; J gene: TRBJ1-1; D gene: NA; clone size: once; CDR3 protein: CASGRLQNTEAFF; CDR3 DNA: TGTGCCAGCGGCAGGCTCCAGAACACTGAAGCTTTCTTT
V gene: TRBV9; J gene: TRBJ2-7; D gene: NA; clone size: NA; CDR3 protein: CASSGRDSYEQYF; CDR3 DNA: TGTGCCAGCAGCGGCCGGGACTCCTACGAGCAGTACTTC
V gene: TRBV5-4; J gene: TRBJ2-2; D gene: TRBD1; clone size: NA; CDR3 protein: CASSRTGGVQGNTGELFF; CDR3 DNA: TGTGCCAGCTCGAGGACAGGGGGCGTTCAGGGGAACACCGGGGAGCTGTTTTTT
V gene: TRBV28; J gene: TRBJ2-3; D gene: TRBD2; clone size: NA; CDR3 protein: CASSSPGTSGGTDTQYF; CDR3 DNA: TGTGCCAGCAGTTCCCCGGGGACTAGCGGGGGAACCGATACGCAGTATTTT
V gene: TRBV5-1; J gene: TRBJ2-7; D gene: NA; clone size: NA; CDR3 protein: CASSSGLPVGQYF; CDR3 DNA: TGCGCCAGCAGCTCAGGACTGCCGGTCGGGCAGTACTTC
V gene: TRBV29-1; J gene: TRBJ2-3; D gene: TRBD2; clone size: NA; CDR3 protein: CSVLAGGPFTDTQYF; CDR3 DNA: TGCAGCGTTTTAGCGGGGGGGCCTTTTACAGATACGCAGTATTTT
V gene: TRBV15; J gene: TRBJ2-1; D gene: NA; clone size: NA; CDR3 protein: CATSTRTGNYNEQFF; CDR3 DNA: TGTGCCACCAGCACTAGGACGGGGAATTACAATGAGCAGTTCTTC
V gene: TRBV2; J gene: TRBJ2-3; D gene: TRBD2; clone size: NA; CDR3 protein: CASGSGLAGGPDTQYF; CDR3 DNA: TGTGCCAGCGGCTCGGGACTAGCGGGAGGGCCGGATACGCAGTATTTT
V gene: TRBV5-4; J gene: TRBJ1-2; D gene: NA; clone size: once; CDR3 protein: CASSFQGPSGYTF; CDR3 DNA: TGTGCCAGCAGCTTTCAAGGTCCTAGTGGCTACACCTTC
V gene: TRBV5-1; J gene: TRBJ2-1; D gene: NA; clone size: NA; CDR3 protein: CASSLRDYPYNEQFF; CDR3 DNA: TGCGCCAGCAGCCTTCGAGACTACCCATACAATGAGCAGTTCTTC
V gene: TRBV6-6; J gene: TRBJ1-4; D gene: NA; clone size: NA; CDR3 protein: CASRQGRLNEKLFF; CDR3 DNA: TGTGCCAGCAGACAGGGCCGTCTCAATGAAAAACTGTTTTTT
V gene: TRBV27; J gene: TRBJ2-4; D gene: TRBD2; clone size: NA; CDR3 protein: CASRGRGGPRVKNIQYF; CDR3 DNA: TGTGCCAGCAGGGGGAGGGGAGGGCCCAGGGTCAAAAACATTCAGTACTTC
V gene: TRBV6-1; J gene: TRBJ1-4; D gene: NA; clone size: NA; CDR3 protein: CASSLQGPTNEKLFF; CDR3 DNA: TGTGCCAGCAGCTTACAGGGTCCTACTAATGAAAAACTGTTTTTT
V gene: TRBV21-1; J gene: TRBJ1-1; D gene: NA; clone size: NA; CDR3 protein: CASSKVEAVKTSGLPLVNTEAFF; CDR3 DNA: TGTGCCAGCAGCAAAGTTGAGGCAGTAAAAACCTCTGGTCTGCCTTTGGTGAACACTGAAGCTTTCTTT
V gene: TRBV2; J gene: TRBJ2-1; D gene: NA; clone size: NA; CDR3 protein: CASSDPLRVNEQFF; CDR3 DNA: TGTGCCAGCAGTGACCCCCTACGGGTTAATGAGCAGTTCTTC
V gene: TRBV9; J gene: TRBJ2-7; D gene: TRBD2; clone size: NA; CDR3 protein: CASSATSGSYEQYF; CDR3 DNA: TGTGCCAGCAGCGCTACTAGCGGGAGTTACGAGCAGTACTTC
V gene: TRBV30; J gene: TRBJ1-5; D gene: TRBD1; clone size: NA; CDR3 protein: CAWTRTGSYQPQHF; CDR3 DNA: TGTGCCTGGACAAGGACAGGGAGCTATCAGCCCCAGCATTTT
V gene: TRBV5-1; J gene: TRBJ2-1; D gene: TRBD1; clone size: NA; CDR3 protein: CASSWPGGSNVDEQFF; CDR3 DNA: TGCGCCAGCAGTTGGCCAGGGGGCTCTAACGTCGATGAGCAGTTCTTC
V gene: TRBV29-1; J gene: TRBJ2-7; D gene: TRBD1; clone size: NA; CDR3 protein: CSVAQGRGYEQYF; CDR3 DNA: TGCAGCGTGGCCCAGGGCAGGGGGTACGAGCAGTACTTC
V gene: TRBV10-1; J gene: TRBJ2-1; D gene: NA; clone size: NA; CDR3 protein: CASSESKRASYNEQFF; CDR3 DNA: TGCGCCAGCAGTGAGTCGAAGCGGGCCTCCTACAATGAGCAGTTCTTC
V gene: TRBV6-5; J gene: TRBJ2-2; D gene: NA; clone size: NA; CDR3 protein: CASRRTALRTGELFF; CDR3 DNA: TGTGCCAGCAGAAGGACAGCCCTAAGAACCGGGGAGCTGTTTTTT
V gene: TRBV10-3; J gene: TRBJ2-7; D gene: NA; clone size: NA; CDR3 protein: CAISESGSPEQYF; CDR3 DNA: TGTGCCATCAGTGAGTCGGGCAGCCCCGAGCAGTACTTC
V gene: TRBV7-6; J gene: TRBJ2-3; D gene: NA; clone size: NA; CDR3 protein: CASSLGPRGAGDTQYF; CDR3 DNA: TGTGCCAGCAGCTTAGGGCCTCGGGGGGCAGGGGATACGCAGTATTTT
V gene: TRBV7-3; J gene: TRBJ1-1; D gene: NA; clone size: NA; CDR3 protein: CASSAVRRFMNTEAFF; CDR3 DNA: TGTGCCAGCAGCGCGGTACGTCGTTTCATGAACACTGAAGCTTTCTTT
V gene: TRBV9; J gene: TRBJ2-1; D gene: NA; clone size: NA; CDR3 protein: CASRSGLVGKNEQFF; CDR3 DNA: TGTGCCAGCAGAAGTGGGTTAGTCGGGAAGAATGAGCAGTTCTTC
V gene: TRBV7-8; J gene: TRBJ2-7; D gene: TRBD2; clone size: NA; CDR3 protein: CASSLITSGREQYF; CDR3 DNA: TGTGCCAGCAGCTTGATAACTAGCGGGAGAGAGCAGTACTTC
V gene: TRBV5-1; J gene: TRBJ1-2; D gene: TRBD1; clone size: NA; CDR3 protein: CASSFDRAYGYTF; CDR3 DNA: TGCGCCAGCAGTTTTGACAGGGCCTATGGCTACACCTTC
V gene: TRBV19; J gene: TRBJ1-1; D gene: NA; clone size: NA; CDR3 protein: CASRIGLIGTEAFF; CDR3 DNA: TGTGCCAGTAGGATCGGTCTCATCGGGACTGAAGCTTTCTTT
V gene: TRBV7-3; J gene: TRBJ2-7; D gene: NA; clone size: few; CDR3 protein: CASSLSGSYEQYF; CDR3 DNA: TGTGCCAGCAGCCTCTCCGGGTCCTACGAGCAGTACTTC
V gene: TRBV18; J gene: TRBJ1-5; D gene: TRBD1; clone size: NA; CDR3 protein: CASSGTGDSNQPQHF; CDR3 DNA: TGTGCCAGCTCCGGGACAGGAGATAGCAATCAGCCCCAGCATTTT
V gene: TRBV19; J gene: TRBJ2-5; D gene: NA; clone size: NA; CDR3 protein: CASSIELLNQETQYF; CDR3 DNA: TGTGCCAGTAGTATAGAACTACTGAACCAAGAGACCCAGTACTTC